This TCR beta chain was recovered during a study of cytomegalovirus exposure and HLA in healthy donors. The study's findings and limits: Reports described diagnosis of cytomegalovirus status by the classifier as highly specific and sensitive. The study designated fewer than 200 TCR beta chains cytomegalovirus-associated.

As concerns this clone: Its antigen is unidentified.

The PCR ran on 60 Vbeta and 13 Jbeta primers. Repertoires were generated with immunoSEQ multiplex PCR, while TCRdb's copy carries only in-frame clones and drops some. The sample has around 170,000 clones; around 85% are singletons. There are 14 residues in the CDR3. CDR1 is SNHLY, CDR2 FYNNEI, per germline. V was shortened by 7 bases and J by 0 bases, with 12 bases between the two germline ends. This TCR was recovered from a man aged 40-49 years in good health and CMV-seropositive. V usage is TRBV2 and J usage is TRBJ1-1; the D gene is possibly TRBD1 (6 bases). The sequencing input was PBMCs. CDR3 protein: CASNPDSLNTEAFF. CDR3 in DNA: TGTGCCAGCAACCCGGACAGTTTGAACACTGAAGCTTTCTTT.